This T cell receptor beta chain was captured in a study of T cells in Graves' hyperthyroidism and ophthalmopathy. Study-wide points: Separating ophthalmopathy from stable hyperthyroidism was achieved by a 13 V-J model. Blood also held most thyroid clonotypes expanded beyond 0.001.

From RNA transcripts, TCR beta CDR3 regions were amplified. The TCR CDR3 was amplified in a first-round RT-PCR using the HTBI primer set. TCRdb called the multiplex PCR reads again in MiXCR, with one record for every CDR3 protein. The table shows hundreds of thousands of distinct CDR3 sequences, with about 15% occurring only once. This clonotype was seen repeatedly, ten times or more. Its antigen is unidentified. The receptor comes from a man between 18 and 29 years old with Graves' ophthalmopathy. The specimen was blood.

CDR3 sequence (DNA): TGTGCCAGCAGGAGGGACGGTAATCAGCCCCAGCATTTT. Its protein is CASRRDGNQPQHF. The J gene is TRBJ1-5, the V gene TRBV2; the D gene is possibly TRBD1 (5 bases). The ends were cut back, 6 bases at V and 4 bases at J, with 10 bases in the middle. Germline CDR1 is SNHLY and CDR2 is FYNNEI. This CDR3 region has 13 residues.